The clone carrying this T cell receptor beta chain was picked up a small number of times. V was cut by 6 bases and J by 1 base, with 12 bases left in between. This CDR3 is built from 13 residues. Germline V gene lookup returns CDR1 DFQATT and CDR2 SNEGSKA (reference sequence). A library of TCRbeta sequences, prepared with unique molecular identifiers, was generated. TCRdb analysed the PCR reads with MiXCR anew, one entry per CDR3 protein. The sample has some 520,000 distinct CDR3 sequences; 32% are singletons. These data come from a study of T-cell reconstitution after alpha-beta-depleted transplantation in children.

The sample consisted of PBMCs from the stem cell graft donor, taken from the stem cell graft. This chain joins TRBV20-1 and TRBJ1-2, with a weak D call TRBD1 (6 bases). The TCR sequence derives from a human donor who donated a stem cell graft to a child with aplastic anemia. CDR3 DNA sequence: TGCAGTGCCGCTACAGGGAGTAACTATGGCTACACCTTC. Translation: CSAATGSNYGYTF.